This T cell receptor beta chain was identified during a study of OX40 agonist ivuxolimab in advanced cancers. About the research overall: A history of anti-PD-1, anti-PD-L1 or anti-CTLA-4 therapy was acceptable, and around 36% had some.

Study conclusions and caveats: Expanded clones were, on average, more numerous among CD8+ T cells than CD4+.

The table came from immunoSEQ multiplex PCR; TCRdb's copy has only in-frame clones and leaves some out. The sample includes about 76,000 clones, around 87% of them seen just once. Details on this clone: The antigen remains undetermined.

Exclusion of a patient followed from autoimmune disease history or systemic immunosuppression. This sequence was found in an adult with an advanced solid tumor such as melanoma, head and neck, liver or kidney cancer. Sequencing used CD4+ or CD8+ T cells sorted from blood, obtained in a trial of the OX40 agonist ivuxolimab.

The DNA for the CDR3 is TGTGCCAGCAGCCAAGGGGGACTACGCGAAGGTGAGCAGTTCTTC. Translation gives CASSQGGLREGEQFF. The J gene is TRBJ2-1, the V gene TRBV4-2; TRBD2 agrees at 7 bases. Trimming at V came to 1 base and at J to 9 bases, leaving 9 bases not matched to a gene. CDR3 length: 15 amino acids. Germline lookup yields CDR1 LGHNA and CDR2 YNFKEQ.